This T cell receptor (beta chain) was sequenced for a study of Graves' ophthalmopathy and Graves' hyperthyroidism. The study amplified TCR beta CDR3 regions using RNA transcripts. HTBI primers served in a first-round RT-PCR, which a second-round multiplex PCR followed. In TCRdb, the multiplex PCR reads were re-called with MiXCR into one record per CDR3 protein. The sample gives around 1.1 million distinct CDR3 sequences, about two fifths of which show up once; around 10% is in the top ten. Aged 18 to 65, hyperthyroidism patients had new diagnoses of under 2 months' duration. This clonotype appeared a few times. The source material was peripheral blood or thyroid tissue (not recorded which). This sequence originates from an adult man with Graves' hyperthyroidism.

For the CDR3, the DNA is TGCAGTGCAACACAGGTTTTGGGGACGAGCTCCTACGAGCAGTACTTC. Translation gives CSATQVLGTSSYEQYF. J is TRBJ2-7 and V is TRBV20-1, with D perhaps being TRBD1 or TRBD2 (5 bases each). CDR1 and CDR2 from the germline V gene are DFQATT and SNEGSKA (reference sequence). With 6 bases removed from V and 0 bases from J, the gap between germline ends came to 21 bases. The CDR3 is made up of 16 amino acids.